This is a list of T cell receptor beta chains from one sample in a study of shared clonotypes between healthy human individuals. Only in-frame clones appear in the TCRdb table, and some are missing; sequencing was by immunoSEQ multiplex PCR. This table has more than 2 million clones, just under 95% appearing once. Sequenced material: naive CD8+ T cells sorted from blood. These receptor sequences come from a man aged 18 to 29 in good health. The CDR3 runs from the conserved cysteine through the conserved F or W. The D gene is left open where the match is weak. Rows give clone size only sometimes, using once, few, many, or a class for an expanded clone.

J	length	D	size	V	CDR3	DNA
TRBJ1-4	13	-	-	TRBV10-3	CAISEPGEEKLFF	TGTGCCATCAGTGAACCTGGGGAGGAAAAACTGTTTTTT
TRBJ1-1	14	-	-	TRBV6-1	CASSEYQLISEAFF	TGTGCCAGCAGTGAATATCAGCTAATCTCGGAAGCTTTCTTT
TRBJ2-7	15	-	-	TRBV19	CASTYSAGSPYEQYF	TGTGCCAGTACTTATTCGGCCGGGAGCCCCTACGAGCAGTACTTC
TRBJ1-1	16	-	-	TRBV15	CATSSLGEGVNTEAFF	TGTGCCACCAGCTCCTTGGGGGAAGGGGTAAACACTGAAGCTTTCTTT
TRBJ2-1	16	TRBD1	once	TRBV7-9	CASSLVPGQGDDEQFF	TGTGCCAGCAGCTTGGTCCCGGGACAGGGGGACGATGAGCAGTTCTTC
TRBJ2-2	16	-	-	TRBV7-9	CASSLVGPANTGELFF	TGTGCCAGCAGCTTAGTGGGCCCTGCGAACACCGGGGAGCTGTTTTTT
TRBJ2-7	13	TRBD1	-	TRBV18	CASSLDRGYEQYF	TGTGCCAGCTCACTAGACAGGGGCTACGAGCAGTACTTC
TRBJ2-5	14	-	-	TRBV4-1	CASSPRRNQETQYF	TGCGCCAGCAGCCCACGACGGAACCAAGAGACCCAGTACTTC
TRBJ1-2	15	TRBD1	-	TRBV27	CASSLIGTGVPGYTF	TGTGCCAGCAGTTTGATAGGGACAGGGGTTCCTGGCTACACCTTC
TRBJ1-1	16	TRBD1	-	TRBV19	CASSIDGDRPDTEAFF	TGTGCCAGTAGTATAGACGGGGACAGGCCTGACACTGAAGCTTTCTTT
TRBJ2-2	16	TRBD2	-	TRBV9	CASSVGTSGNTGELFF	TGTGCCAGCAGCGTTGGGACTAGCGGGAACACCGGGGAGCTGTTTTTT
TRBJ2-3	15	TRBD2	-	TRBV5-1	CASSLRTSLADTQYF	TGCGCCAGCAGCCTCCGGACTAGTTTGGCAGATACGCAGTATTTT
TRBJ2-1	14	TRBD2	-	TRBV7-6	CASSEPGLGNEQFF	TGTGCCAGCAGCGAGCCGGGACTAGGCAATGAGCAGTTCTTC
TRBJ1-5	15	-	-	TRBV15	CATSRGREGNQPQHF	TGTGCCACCAGCAGAGGAAGAGAGGGCAATCAGCCCCAGCATTTT
TRBJ2-7	15	-	-	TRBV14	CASSQDNTFSYEQYF	TGTGCCAGCAGCCAAGATAATACCTTCTCCTACGAGCAGTACTTC
TRBJ2-1	16	-	once	TRBV28	CASSWSGEASYNEQFF	TGTGCCAGCAGTTGGAGCGGAGAGGCCTCCTACAATGAGCAGTTCTTC
TRBJ1-1	13	-	-	TRBV30	CAWRVQGGTEAFF	TGTGCCTGGAGGGTTCAGGGTGGCACTGAAGCTTTCTTT
TRBJ1-1	11	-	-	TRBV10-1	CASGSGLLVTF	TGCGCCAGCGGTTCCGGGCTTCTGGTAACCTTT
TRBJ2-1	13	-	-	TRBV27	CASSFGLYNEQFF	TGTGCCAGCAGTTTTGGACTATACAATGAGCAGTTCTTC
TRBJ1-1	14	-	-	TRBV5-1	CASSPGLMNTEAFF	TGCGCCAGCAGCCCTGGACTCATGAACACTGAAGCTTTCTTT
TRBJ1-1	13	-	-	TRBV28	CASSPGPNTEAFF	TGTGCCAGCAGTCCCGGCCCGAACACTGAAGCTTTCTTT
TRBJ2-5	15	-	-	TRBV9	CASSVDGTRQETQYF	TGTGCCAGCAGCGTAGATGGGACTCGTCAAGAGACCCAGTACTTC
TRBJ2-1	17	TRBD2	-	TRBV30	CAWSGGEWREGYNEQFF	TGTGCCTGGAGTGGAGGGGAATGGCGGGAGGGTTACAATGAGCAGTTCTTC
TRBJ2-3	16	-	-	TRBV4-3	CASSQDLGEAADTQYF	TGCGCCAGCAGCCAAGATTTGGGGGAGGCCGCAGATACGCAGTATTTT
TRBJ1-2	17	TRBD1	-	TRBV19	CASSMDREGTHGYGYTF	TGTGCCAGTAGTATGGACAGGGAAGGCACTCATGGCTATGGCTACACCTTC
TRBJ2-7	15	TRBD1	-	TRBV6-1	CASSEDGTGGYEQYF	TGTGCCAGCAGTGAAGATGGGACAGGGGGGTACGAGCAGTACTTC
TRBJ1-6	20	-	-	TRBV27	CASSPHWEGGDLRGNSPLHF	TGTGCCAGCAGTCCCCATTGGGAGGGGGGGGATTTAAGGGGAAATTCACCCCTCCACTTT
TRBJ1-1	15	-	-	TRBV19	CASSIGPEGRTEAFF	TGTGCCAGTAGTATAGGGCCGGAAGGGCGGACTGAAGCTTTCTTT
TRBJ1-1	17	-	-	TRBV27	CASSLKGGWSMNTEAFF	TGTGCCAGCAGTTTAAAGGGCGGGTGGAGTATGAACACTGAAGCTTTCTTT